This section outlines one TCR beta chain sequence together with its context. The antigen remains undetermined. The record originates from a study of graft-versus-host responses after intestinal transplantation. Looked up from germline, CDR1 is MGHRA and CDR2 is YSYEKL. The CDR3 is made up of 17 amino acids. V lost 0 bases and J lost 4; bases outside the gene matches: 9. Profiling relied on immunoSEQ multiplex PCR, and the TCRdb table lists in-frame clones only, not all of them. The sample has tens of thousands of clones; around 95% are singletons. The source material was unstimulated CD8+ T cells sorted from spleen or lymph node cells, sampled before transplant. The receptor's source is a human donor who was the organ donor for an intestinal transplant. The rearrangement uses TRBV4-1 and TRBJ1-2; TRBD1 agrees at 9 bases. CDR3 in amino acids: CASSQEKGTGPFYGYTF. In DNA, the CDR3 is TGCGCCAGCAGCCAAGAGAAGGGGACAGGGCCCTTCTATGGCTACACCTTC.